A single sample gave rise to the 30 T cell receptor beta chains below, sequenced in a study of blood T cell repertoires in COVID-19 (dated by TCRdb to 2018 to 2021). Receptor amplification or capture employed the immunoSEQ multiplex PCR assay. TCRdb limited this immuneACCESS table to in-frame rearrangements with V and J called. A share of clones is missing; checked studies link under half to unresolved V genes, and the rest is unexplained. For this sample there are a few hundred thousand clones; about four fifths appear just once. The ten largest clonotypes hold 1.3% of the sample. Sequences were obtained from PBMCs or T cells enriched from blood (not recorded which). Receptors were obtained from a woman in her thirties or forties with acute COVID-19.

CDR3 sequence (DNA): TGTGCCAGCAGCTTAGCGGGGGGTGAAGATACGCAGTATTTT. This gives the protein CASSLAGGEDTQYF. The chain joins TRBV7-7 to TRBJ2-3; maybe TRBD2 (6 bases). V lost 0 bases and J 5 bases, leaving 9 bases between the germline ends. Germline CDR1 reads SSHAT; CDR2 reads FNYEAQ (reference sequence). The CDR3 has 14 amino acids.

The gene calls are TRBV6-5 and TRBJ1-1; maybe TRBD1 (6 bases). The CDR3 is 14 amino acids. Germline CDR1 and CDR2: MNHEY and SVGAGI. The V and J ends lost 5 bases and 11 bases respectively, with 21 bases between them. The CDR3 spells CASSLPRDIPGAFF. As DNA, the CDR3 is TGTGCCAGCAGTCTGCCGAGGGACATCCCCGGGGCTTTCTTT.

CDR3 sequence (DNA): TGTGCCAGCAGCTTAGAGGGAGCCGGGAGGACCTCCTACGAGCAGTACTTC. This gives the protein CASSLEGAGRTSYEQYF. The chain employs TRBV11-2 and TRBJ2-7; 7 bases agree with TRBD2. CDR1 SGHAT and CDR2 FQNNGV come from the germline V gene. Losses at the gene ends were 0 bases for V and 0 bases for J; bases not matched to a gene: 8. This CDR3 spans 17 amino acids.

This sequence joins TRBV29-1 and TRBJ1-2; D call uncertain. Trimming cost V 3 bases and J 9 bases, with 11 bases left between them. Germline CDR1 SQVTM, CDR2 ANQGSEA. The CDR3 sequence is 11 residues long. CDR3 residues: CSVDFYGSYTF. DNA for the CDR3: TGCAGCGTTGACTTTTACGGGAGCTACACCTTC.

CDR3 residues: CASSLQGIYRGYTF. Written as DNA, the CDR3 is TGTGCCAGCAGCTTGCAGGGGATATATCGTGGCTACACCTTC. The chain carries TRBV5-4 and TRBJ1-2; TRBD1 is a possible D gene (6 bases). The germline CDR1 and CDR2 sequences are SGHNT and YYREEE (reference sequence). This CDR3 is built from 14 residues. V shed 1 base and J shed 7 bases, with 14 bases lying between them.

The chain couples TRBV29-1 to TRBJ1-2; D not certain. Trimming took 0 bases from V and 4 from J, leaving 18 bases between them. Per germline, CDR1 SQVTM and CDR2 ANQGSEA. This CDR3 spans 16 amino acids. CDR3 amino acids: CSVEDPSSTGFYGYTF. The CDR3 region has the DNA TGCAGCGTTGAAGATCCCTCCAGCACGGGGTTCTATGGCTACACCTTC.

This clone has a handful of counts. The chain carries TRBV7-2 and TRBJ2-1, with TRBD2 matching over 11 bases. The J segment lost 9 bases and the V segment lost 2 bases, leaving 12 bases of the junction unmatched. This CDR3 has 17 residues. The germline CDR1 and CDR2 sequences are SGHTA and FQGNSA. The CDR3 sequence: CASSLRDSGGAGGEQFF. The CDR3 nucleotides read TGTGCCAGCAGCTTAAGGGATAGCGGGGGGGCCGGAGGTGAGCAGTTCTTC.

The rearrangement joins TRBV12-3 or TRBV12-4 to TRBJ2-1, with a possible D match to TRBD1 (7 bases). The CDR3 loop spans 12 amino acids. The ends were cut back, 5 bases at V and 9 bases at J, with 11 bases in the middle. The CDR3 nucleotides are TGTGCCAGCAGTGTTCAGGGGGGTGAGCAGTTCTTC. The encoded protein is CASSVQGGEQFF.

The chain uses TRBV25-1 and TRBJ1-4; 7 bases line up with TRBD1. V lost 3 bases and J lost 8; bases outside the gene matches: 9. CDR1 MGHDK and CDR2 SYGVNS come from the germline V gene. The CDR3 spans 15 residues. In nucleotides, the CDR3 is TGTGCCAGCAGTGATCCTTCGGACAGGCGGGAAAAACTGTTTTTT. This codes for CASSDPSDRREKLFF.

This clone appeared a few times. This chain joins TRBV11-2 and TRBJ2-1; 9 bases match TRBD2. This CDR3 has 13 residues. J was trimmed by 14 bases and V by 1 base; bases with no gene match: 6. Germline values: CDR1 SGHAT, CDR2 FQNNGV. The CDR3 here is CASSLGISGSEFF. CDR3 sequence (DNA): TGTGCCAGCAGCTTAGGGATTAGCGGGAGTGAGTTCTTC.

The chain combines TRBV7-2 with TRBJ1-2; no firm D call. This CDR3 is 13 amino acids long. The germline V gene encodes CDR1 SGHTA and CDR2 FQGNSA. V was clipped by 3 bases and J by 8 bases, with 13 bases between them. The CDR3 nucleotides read TGTGCCAGCAGCTTTGTCAACAGCAGAGGCTACACCTTC. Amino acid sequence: CASSFVNSRGYTF.

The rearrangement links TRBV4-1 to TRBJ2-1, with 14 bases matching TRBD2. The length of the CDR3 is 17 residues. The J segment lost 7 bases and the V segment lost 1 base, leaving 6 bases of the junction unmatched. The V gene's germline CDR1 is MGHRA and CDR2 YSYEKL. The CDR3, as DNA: TGCGCCAGCAGCCAAGGGTTCGGGACTAGCGGGAGTAATGAGCAGTTCTTC. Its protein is CASSQGFGTSGSNEQFF.

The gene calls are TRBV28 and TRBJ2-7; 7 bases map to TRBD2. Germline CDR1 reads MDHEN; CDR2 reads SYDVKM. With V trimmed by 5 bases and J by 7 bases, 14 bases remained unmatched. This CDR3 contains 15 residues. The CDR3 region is CASSTRERAPWEQYF. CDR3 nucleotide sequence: TGTGCCAGCAGTACGCGGGAGAGGGCGCCTTGGGAGCAGTACTTC.

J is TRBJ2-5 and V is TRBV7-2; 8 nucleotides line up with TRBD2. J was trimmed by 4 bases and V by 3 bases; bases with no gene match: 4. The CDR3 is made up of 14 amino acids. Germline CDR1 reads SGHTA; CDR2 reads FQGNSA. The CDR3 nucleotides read TGTGCCAGCAGCTTGTCCGGGAGGGGAGAGACCCAGTACTTC. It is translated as CASSLSGRGETQYF.

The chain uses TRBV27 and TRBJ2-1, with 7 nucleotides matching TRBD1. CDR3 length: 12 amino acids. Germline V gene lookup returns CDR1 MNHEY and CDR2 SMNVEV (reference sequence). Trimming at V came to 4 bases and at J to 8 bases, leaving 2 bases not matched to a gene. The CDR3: CASSSQGDEQFF. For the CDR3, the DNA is TGTGCCAGCAGTTCCCAGGGGGATGAGCAGTTCTTC.

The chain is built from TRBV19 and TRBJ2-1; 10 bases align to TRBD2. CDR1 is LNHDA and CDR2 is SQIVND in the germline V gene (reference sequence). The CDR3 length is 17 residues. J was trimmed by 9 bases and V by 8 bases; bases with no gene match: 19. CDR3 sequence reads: CASSRPGGASGSSEQFF. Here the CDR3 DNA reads TGTGCCAGTTCCCGGCCAGGGGGGGCTAGCGGGAGCTCTGAGCAGTTCTTC. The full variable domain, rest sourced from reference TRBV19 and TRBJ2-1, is DGGITQSPKYLFRKEGQNVTLSCEQNLNHDAMYWYRQDPGQGLRLIYYSQIVNDFQKGDIAEGYSVSREKKESFPLTVTSAQKNPTAFYLCASSRPGGASGSSEQFFGPGTRLTVL.

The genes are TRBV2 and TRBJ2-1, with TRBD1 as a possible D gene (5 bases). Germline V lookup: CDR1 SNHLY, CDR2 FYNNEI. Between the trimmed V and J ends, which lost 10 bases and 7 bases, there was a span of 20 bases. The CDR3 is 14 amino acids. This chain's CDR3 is CATTQGNLRNEQFF. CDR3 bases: TGTGCCACCACCCAGGGCAACCTACGAAATGAGCAGTTCTTC.

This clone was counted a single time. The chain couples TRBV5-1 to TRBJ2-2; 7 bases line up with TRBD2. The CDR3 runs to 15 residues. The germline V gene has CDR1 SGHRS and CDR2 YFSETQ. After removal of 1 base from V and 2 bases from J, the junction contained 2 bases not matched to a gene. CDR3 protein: CASSLLAVNTGELFF. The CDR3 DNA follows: TGCGCCAGCAGCTTGCTAGCGGTAAACACCGGGGAGCTGTTTTTT. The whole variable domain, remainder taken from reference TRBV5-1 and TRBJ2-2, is KAGVTQTPRYLIKTRGQQVTLSCSPISGHRSVSWYQQTPGQGLQFLFEYFSETQRNKGNFPGRFSGRQFSNSRSEMNVSTLELGDSALYLCASSLLAVNTGELFFGEGSRLTVL.

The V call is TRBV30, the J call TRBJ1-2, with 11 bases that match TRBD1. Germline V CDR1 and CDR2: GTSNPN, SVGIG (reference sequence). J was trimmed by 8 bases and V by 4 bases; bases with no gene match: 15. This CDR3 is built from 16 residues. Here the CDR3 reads CAWIGQGAIRSMGYTF. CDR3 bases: TGTGCCTGGATTGGACAGGGGGCGATCCGGTCTATGGGCTACACCTTC.

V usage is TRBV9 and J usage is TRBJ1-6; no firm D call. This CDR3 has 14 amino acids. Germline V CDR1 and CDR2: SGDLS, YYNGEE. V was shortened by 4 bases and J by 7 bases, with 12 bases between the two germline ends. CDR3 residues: CASSLRKINSPLHF. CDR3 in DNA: TGTGCCAGCAGCCTGCGGAAGATCAATTCACCCCTCCACTTT.

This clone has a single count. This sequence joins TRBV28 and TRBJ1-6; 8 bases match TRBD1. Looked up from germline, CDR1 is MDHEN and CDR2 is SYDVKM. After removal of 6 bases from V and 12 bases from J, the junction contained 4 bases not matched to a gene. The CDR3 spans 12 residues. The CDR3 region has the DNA TGTGCCAGCAGGCCAGGGGGCGGACCCCTCCACTTT. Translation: CASRPGGGPLHF.

The CDR3 DNA reads TGTGCCAGCAGTCGGACTTACAATGAGCAGTTCTTC. This encodes CASSRTYNEQFF. The J gene is TRBJ2-1, the V gene TRBV5-4; possible D gene TRBD2, 5 bases. The CDR3 has 12 residues. The V end was cut by 5 bases, the J end by 4 bases, with 7 bases between. Germline CDR1 SGHNT, CDR2 YYREEE (reference sequence). Drawing the rest from reference TRBV5-4 and TRBJ2-1, the complete variable domain is ETGVTQSPTHLIKTRGQQVTLRCSSQSGHNTVSWYQQALGQGPQFIFQYYREEENGRGNFPPRFSGLQFPNYSSELNVNALELDDSALYLCASSRTYNEQFFGPGTRLTVL.

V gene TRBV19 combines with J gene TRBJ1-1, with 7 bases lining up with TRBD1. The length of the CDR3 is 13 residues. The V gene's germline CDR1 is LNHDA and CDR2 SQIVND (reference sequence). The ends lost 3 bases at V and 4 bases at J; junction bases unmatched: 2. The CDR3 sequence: CASSMAGGTEAFF. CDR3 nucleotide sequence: TGTGCCAGTAGTATGGCAGGGGGCACTGAAGCTTTCTTT.

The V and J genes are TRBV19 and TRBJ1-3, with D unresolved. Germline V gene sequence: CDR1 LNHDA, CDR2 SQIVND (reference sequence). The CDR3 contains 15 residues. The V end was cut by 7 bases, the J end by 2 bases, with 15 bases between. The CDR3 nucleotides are TGTGCCAGTAAAAGGTCCGGAGAAGCTGGAAACACCATATATTTT. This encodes CASKRSGEAGNTIYF.

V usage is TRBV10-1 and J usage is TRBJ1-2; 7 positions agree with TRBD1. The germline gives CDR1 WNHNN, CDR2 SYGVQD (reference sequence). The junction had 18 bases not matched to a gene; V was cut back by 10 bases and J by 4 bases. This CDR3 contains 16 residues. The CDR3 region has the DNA TGCGCCACCGTAATTGGGACAGACTGTTGGGGCTATGGCTACACCTTC. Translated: CATVIGTDCWGYGYTF.

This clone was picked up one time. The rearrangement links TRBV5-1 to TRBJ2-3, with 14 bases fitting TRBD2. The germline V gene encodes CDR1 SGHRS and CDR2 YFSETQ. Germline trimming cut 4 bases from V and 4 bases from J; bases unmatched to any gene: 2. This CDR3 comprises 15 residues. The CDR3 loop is CASSGTSGSADTQYF. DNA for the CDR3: TGCGCCAGCAGCGGGACTAGCGGGAGTGCAGATACGCAGTATTTT. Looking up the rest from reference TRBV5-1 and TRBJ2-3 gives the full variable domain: KAGVTQTPRYLIKTRGQQVTLSCSPISGHRSVSWYQQTPGQGLQFLFEYFSETQRNKGNFPGRFSGRQFSNSRSEMNVSTLELGDSALYLCASSGTSGSADTQYFGPGTRLTVL.

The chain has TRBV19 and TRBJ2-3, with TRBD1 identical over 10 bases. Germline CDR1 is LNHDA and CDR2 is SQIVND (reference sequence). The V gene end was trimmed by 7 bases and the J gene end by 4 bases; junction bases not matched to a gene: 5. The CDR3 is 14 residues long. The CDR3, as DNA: TGTGCCAGTAAATCCGGGACAGGGGCAGATACGCAGTATTTT. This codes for CASKSGTGADTQYF.

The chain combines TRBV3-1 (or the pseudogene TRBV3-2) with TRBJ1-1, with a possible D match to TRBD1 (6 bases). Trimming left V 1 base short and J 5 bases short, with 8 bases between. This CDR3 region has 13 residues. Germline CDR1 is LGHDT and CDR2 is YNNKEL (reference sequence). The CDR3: CASSQAGTTEAFF. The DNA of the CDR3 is TGTGCCAGCAGCCAAGCAGGGACAACTGAAGCTTTCTTT.

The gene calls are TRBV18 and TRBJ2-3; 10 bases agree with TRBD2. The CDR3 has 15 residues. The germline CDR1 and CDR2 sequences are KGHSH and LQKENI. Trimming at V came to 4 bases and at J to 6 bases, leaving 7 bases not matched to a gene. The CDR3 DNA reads TGTGCCAGCTCACGAGTCCCTAGCGGGAGTGATACGCAGTATTTT. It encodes CASSRVPSGSDTQYF.

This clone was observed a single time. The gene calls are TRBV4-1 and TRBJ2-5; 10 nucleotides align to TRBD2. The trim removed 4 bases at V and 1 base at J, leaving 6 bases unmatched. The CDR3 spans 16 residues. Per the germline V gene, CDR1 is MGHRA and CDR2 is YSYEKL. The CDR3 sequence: CASSLRLAGAQETQYF. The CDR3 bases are TGCGCCAGCAGCCTGAGACTAGCGGGCGCCCAAGAGACCCAGTACTTC.